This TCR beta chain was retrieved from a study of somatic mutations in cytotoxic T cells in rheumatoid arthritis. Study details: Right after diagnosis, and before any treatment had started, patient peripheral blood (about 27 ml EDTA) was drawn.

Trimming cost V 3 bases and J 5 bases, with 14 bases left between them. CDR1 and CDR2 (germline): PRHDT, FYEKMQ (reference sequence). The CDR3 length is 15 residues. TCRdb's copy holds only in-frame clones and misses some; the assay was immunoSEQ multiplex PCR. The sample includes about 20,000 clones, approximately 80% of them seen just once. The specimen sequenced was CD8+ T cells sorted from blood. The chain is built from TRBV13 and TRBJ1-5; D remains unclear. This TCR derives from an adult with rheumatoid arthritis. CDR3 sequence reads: CASSFGPGDDQPQHF. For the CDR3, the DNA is TGTGCCAGCAGCTTTGGGCCAGGAGACGATCAGCCCCAGCATTTT.